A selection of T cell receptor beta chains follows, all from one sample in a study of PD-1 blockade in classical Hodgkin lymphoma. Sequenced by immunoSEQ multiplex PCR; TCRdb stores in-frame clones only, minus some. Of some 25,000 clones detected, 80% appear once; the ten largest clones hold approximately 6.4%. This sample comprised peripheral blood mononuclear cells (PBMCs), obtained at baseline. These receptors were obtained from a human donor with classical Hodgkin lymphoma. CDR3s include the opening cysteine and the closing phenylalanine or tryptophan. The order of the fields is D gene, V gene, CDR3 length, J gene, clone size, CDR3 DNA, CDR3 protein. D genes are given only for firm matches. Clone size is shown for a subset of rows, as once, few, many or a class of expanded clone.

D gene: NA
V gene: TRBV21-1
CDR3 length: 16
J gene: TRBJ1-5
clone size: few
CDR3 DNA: TGTGCCAGCAGCAAATCCGGTTGGCAGGGCAATCAGCCCCAGCATTTT
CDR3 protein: CASSKSGWQGNQPQHF

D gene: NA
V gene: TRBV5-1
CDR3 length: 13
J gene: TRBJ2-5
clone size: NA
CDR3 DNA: TGCGCCAGCAGCTTGGGACTTCAAGAGACCCAGTACTTC
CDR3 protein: CASSLGLQETQYF

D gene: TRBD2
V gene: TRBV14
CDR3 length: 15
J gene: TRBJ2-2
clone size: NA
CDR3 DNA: TGTGCCAGCAGCCATGGCGGGGGGGCCACCGGGGAGCTGTTTTTT
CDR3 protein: CASSHGGGATGELFF

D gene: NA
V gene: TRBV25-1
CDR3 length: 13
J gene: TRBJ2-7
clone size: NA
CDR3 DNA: TGTGCCAGCAGTAAAGGCTTTTCCTACGAGCAGTACTTC
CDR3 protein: CASSKGFSYEQYF

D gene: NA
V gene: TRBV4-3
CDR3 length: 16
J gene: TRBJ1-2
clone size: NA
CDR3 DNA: TGCGCCAGCAGCCAAGATTCGAGGGTCTCTAACTATGGCTACACCTTC
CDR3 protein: CASSQDSRVSNYGYTF

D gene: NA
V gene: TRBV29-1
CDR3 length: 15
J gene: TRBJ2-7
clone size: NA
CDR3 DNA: TGCAGCGTTGCCGGGGCGGGGACAGCCTCCTACGAGCAGTACTTC
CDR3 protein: CSVAGAGTASYEQYF

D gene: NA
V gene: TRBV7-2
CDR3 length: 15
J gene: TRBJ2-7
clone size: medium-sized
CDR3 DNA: TGTGCCAGCAGCTTATCGGGGGCAAACAGCTACGAGCAGTACTTC
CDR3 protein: CASSLSGANSYEQYF

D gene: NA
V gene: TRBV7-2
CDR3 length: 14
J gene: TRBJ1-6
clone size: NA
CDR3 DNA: TGTGCCAGCAGCTTAGATTTGCGTAATTCACCCCTCCACTTT
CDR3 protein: CASSLDLRNSPLHF

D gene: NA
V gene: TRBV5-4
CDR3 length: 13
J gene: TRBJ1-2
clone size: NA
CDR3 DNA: TGTGCCAGCAGCTTGGAGGAGGGCCGTGGCTACACCTTC
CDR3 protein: CASSLEEGRGYTF

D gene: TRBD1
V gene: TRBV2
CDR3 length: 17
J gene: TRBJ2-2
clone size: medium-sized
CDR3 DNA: TGTGCCAGCAGCCACCCACAGGGGGCGCGAAGCACCGGGGAGCTGTTTTTT
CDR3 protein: CASSHPQGARSTGELFF

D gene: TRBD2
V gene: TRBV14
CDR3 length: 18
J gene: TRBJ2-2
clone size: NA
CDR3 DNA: TGTGCCAGCAGCCACGCGGGAGCGAGACTAGGGGCCACCGGGGAGCTGTTTTTT
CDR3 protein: CASSHAGARLGATGELFF

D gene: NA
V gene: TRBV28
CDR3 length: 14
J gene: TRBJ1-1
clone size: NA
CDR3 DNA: TGTGCCAGCAGTTCTCCTTCCTTGAACACTGAAGCTTTCTTT
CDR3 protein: CASSSPSLNTEAFF

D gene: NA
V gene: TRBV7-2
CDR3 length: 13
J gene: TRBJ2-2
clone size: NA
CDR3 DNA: TGTGCCAGCAGCCCGACAAACACCGGGGAGCTGTTTTTT
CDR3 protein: CASSPTNTGELFF

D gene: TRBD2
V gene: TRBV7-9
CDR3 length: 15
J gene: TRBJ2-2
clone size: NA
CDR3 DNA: TGTGCCAGCAGCTTACTCGCGGGAGGGACCGGGGAGCTGTTTTTT
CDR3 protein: CASSLLAGGTGELFF

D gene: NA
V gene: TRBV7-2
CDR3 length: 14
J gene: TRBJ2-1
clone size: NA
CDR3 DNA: TGTGCCAGCAGCTTAGGGGGGTGGAACAATGAGCAGTTCTTC
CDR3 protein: CASSLGGWNNEQFF

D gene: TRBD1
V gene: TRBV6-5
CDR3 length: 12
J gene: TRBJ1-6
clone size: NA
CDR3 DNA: TGTGCCAGCTCTACAGGGGCTCCACCCCTCCACTTT
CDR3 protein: CASSTGAPPLHF

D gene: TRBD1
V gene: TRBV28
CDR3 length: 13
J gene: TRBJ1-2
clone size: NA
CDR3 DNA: TGTGCCAGCAGCCGACAGGGGGACTATGGCTACACCTTC
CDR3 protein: CASSRQGDYGYTF

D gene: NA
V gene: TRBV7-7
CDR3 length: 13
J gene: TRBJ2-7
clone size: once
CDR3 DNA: TGTGCTAGCAGCTTATCCCTCCGGGATGAGCAGTACTTC
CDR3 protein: CASSLSLRDEQYF

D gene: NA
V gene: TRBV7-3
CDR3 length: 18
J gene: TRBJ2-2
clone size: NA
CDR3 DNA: TGTGCCAGCAGCCCCAGGCCGGGACACTCCACGAACACCGGGGAGCTGTTTTTT
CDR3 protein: CASSPRPGHSTNTGELFF

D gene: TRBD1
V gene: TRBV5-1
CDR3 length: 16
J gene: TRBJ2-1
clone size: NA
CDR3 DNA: TGCGCCAGCAGCGCCACAGGGGGCTCCACCTACAATGAGCAGTTCTTC
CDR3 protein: CASSATGGSTYNEQFF

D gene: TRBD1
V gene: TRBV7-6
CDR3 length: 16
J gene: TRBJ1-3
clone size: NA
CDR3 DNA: TGTGCCAGCAGCTTAGGACAGGGGAGCTCTGGAAACACCATATATTTT
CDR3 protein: CASSLGQGSSGNTIYF

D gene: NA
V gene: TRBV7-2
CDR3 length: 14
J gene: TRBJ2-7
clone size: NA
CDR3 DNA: TGTGCCAGCAGCTTCCCCCGGACGGGTTACGAGCAGTACTTC
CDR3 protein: CASSFPRTGYEQYF

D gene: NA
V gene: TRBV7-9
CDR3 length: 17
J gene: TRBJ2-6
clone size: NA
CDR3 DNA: TGTGCCAGCAGCCCCGACATCGTCTTCTCTGGGGCCAACGTCCTGACTTTC
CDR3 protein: CASSPDIVFSGANVLTF

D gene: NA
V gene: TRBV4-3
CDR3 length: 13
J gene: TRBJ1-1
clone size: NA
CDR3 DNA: TGCGCCAGCAGCCAAAGCAGGGTGACTGAAGCTTTCTTT
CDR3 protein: CASSQSRVTEAFF

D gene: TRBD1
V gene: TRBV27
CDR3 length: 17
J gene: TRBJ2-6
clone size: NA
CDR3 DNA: TGTGCCAGCAGTTCACACAGGGGTTCAGCTGGGGCCAACGTCCTGACTTTC
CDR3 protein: CASSSHRGSAGANVLTF

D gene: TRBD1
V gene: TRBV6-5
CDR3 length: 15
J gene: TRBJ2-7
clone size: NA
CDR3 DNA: TGTGCCAGCAGTTACTCGCGGACAGGGGCCTACGAGCAGTACTTC
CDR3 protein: CASSYSRTGAYEQYF

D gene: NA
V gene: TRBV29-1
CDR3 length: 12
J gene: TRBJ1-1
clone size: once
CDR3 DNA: TGCAGCGTTGTAGGGCCTTTCACTGAAGCTTTCTTT
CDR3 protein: CSVVGPFTEAFF